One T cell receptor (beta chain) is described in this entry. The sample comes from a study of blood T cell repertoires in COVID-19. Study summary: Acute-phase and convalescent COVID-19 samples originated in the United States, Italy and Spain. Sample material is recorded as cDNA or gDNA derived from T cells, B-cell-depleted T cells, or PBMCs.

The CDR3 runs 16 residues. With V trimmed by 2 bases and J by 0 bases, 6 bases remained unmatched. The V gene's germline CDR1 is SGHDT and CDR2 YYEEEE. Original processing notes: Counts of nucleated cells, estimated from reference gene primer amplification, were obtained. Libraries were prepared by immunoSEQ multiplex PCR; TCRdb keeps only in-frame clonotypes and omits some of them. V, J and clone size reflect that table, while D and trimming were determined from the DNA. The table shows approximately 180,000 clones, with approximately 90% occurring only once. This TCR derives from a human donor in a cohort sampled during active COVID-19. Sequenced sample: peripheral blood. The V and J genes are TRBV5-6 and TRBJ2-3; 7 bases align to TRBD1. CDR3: CASSLQGKGSTDTQYF. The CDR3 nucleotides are TGTGCCAGCAGCTTACAGGGGAAGGGTAGCACAGATACGCAGTATTTT. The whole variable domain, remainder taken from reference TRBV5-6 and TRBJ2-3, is DAGVTQSPTHLIKTRGQQVTLRCSPKSGHDTVSWYQQALGQGPQFIFQYYEEEERQRGNFPDRFSGHQFPNYSSELNVNALLLGDSALYLCASSLQGKGSTDTQYFGPGTRLTVL.